This T cell receptor (beta chain) comes out of a study of Ad26.COV2.S vaccination and SARS-CoV-2 variants. Study results and limitations: After vaccination, reports described spike-specific CD8+ and CD4+ T cell responses as showing substantial breadth.

The data were produced by immunoSEQ multiplex PCR, yet TCRdb's version contains in-frame clones alone and is incomplete. The table shows around 450,000 clones, with roughly nine tenths occurring only once. For this clone: What it recognizes is unknown.

Stated treatment: about 20 received Ad26.COV2.S at low or high dose, single or two shots; 5 received placebo; per-sample allocation not given. After the first vaccine or placebo injection, samples were drawn on day 63. What was given as vaccine was an Ad26 vector encoding Wuhan-strain SARS-CoV-2 spike. This sequence was found in a person between 18 and 59 years old who received the Ad26.COV2.S COVID-19 vaccine or a placebo. The source material was peripheral blood, sampled in a trial of Ad26.COV2.S vaccine versus placebo.

CDR3 protein: CASSLQGQGLQPQHF. DNA for the CDR3: TGTGCCAGCAGCCTGCAGGGACAGGGGCTTCAGCCCCAGCATTTT. The rearrangement joins TRBV7-2 to TRBJ1-5, with 10 bases identical to TRBD1. The V and J ends lost 5 bases and 6 bases, in that order; junction bases with no gene match: 7. The CDR3 has 15 amino acids. In germline, CDR1 is SGHTA, CDR2 FQGNSA.